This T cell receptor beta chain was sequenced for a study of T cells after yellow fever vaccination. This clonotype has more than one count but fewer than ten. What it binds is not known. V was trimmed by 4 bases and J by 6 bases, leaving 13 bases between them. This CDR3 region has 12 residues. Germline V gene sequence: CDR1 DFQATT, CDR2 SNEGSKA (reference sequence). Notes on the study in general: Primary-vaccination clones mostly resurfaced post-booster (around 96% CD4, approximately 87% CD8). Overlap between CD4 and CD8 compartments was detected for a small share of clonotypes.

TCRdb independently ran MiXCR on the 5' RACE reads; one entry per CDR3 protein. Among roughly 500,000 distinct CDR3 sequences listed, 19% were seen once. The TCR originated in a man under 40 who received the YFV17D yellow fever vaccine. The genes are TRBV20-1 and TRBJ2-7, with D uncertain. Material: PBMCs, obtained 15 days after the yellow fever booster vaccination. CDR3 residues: CSATTTATEQYF. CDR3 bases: TGCAGTGCTACTACGACGGCAACCGAGCAGTACTTC.